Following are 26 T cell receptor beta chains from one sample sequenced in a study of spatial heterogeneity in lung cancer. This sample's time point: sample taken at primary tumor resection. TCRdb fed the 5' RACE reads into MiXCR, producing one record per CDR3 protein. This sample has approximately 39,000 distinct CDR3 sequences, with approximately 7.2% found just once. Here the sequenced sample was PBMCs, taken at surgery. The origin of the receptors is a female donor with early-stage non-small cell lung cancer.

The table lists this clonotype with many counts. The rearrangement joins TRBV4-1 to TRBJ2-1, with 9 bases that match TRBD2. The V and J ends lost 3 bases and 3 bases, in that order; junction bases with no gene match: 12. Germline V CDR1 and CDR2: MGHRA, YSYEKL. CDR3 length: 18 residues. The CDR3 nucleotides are TGCGCCAGCAGCCACGGCAATCTAGCGGGGAAAAGCTACAATGAGCAGTTCTTC. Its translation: CASSHGNLAGKSYNEQFF.

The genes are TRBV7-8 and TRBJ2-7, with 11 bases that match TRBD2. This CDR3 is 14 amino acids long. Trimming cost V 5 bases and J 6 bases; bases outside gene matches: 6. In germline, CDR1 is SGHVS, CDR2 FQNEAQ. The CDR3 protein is CASSLTSGGIEQYF. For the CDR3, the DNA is TGTGCCAGCAGCCTCACTAGCGGGGGAATCGAGCAGTACTTC.

The CDR3 DNA follows: TGCAGTCCAAGACGTAACCTCCAAGAGACCCAGTACTTC. This codes for CSPRRNLQETQYF. The J gene is TRBJ2-5, the V gene TRBV20-1; no definite D call. Germline loops: CDR1 DFQATT, CDR2 SNEGSKA (reference sequence). This CDR3 comprises 13 residues. With 8 bases removed from V and 1 base from J, the gap between germline ends came to 14 bases.

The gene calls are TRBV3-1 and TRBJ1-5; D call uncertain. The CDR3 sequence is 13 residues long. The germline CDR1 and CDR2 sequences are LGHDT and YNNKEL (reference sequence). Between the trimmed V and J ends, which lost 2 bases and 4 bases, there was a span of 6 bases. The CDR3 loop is CASSQLANQPQHF. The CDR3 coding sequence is TGTGCCAGCAGCCAATTGGCTAATCAGCCCCAGCATTTT.

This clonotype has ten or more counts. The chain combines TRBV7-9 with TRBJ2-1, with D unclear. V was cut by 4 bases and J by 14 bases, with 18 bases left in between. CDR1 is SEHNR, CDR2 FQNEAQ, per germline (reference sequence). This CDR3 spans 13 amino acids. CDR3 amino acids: CASSSKELVPKFF. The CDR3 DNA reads TGTGCCAGCAGCTCCAAGGAGCTAGTTCCTAAGTTCTTC.

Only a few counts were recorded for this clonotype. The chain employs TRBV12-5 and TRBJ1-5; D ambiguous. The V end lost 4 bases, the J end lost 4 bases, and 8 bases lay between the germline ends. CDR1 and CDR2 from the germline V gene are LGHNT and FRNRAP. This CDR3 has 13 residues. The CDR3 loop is CASGSFNNQPQHF. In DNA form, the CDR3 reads TGTGCTAGTGGTTCCTTTAATAATCAGCCCCAGCATTTT.

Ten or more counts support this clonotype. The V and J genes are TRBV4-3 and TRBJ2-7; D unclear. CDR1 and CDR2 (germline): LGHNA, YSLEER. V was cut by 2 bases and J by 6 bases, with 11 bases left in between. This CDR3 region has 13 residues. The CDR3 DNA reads TGCGCCAGCAGCCAACTCCTCCAAGGCGAGCAGTACTTC. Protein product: CASSQLLQGEQYF.

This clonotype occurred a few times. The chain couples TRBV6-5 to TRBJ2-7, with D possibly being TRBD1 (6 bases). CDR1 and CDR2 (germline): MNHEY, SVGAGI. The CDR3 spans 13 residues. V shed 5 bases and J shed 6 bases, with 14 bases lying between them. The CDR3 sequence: CASSLSKGGEQYF. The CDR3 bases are TGTGCCAGCAGTCTGAGTAAAGGGGGCGAGCAGTACTTC.

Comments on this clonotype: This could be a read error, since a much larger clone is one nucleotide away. DNA of the CDR3: TGTGCCAGCAGCCACGAGAGGACGGCCGGTGAGCAGTTCTTC. Translating it yields CASSHERTAGEQFF. The chain links TRBV11-3 to TRBJ2-1; D gene unclear. The germline gives CDR1 SGHNT, CDR2 YENEEA. The CDR3 covers 14 residues. Deletions cut 5 bases from V and 9 bases from J, with 17 bases between.

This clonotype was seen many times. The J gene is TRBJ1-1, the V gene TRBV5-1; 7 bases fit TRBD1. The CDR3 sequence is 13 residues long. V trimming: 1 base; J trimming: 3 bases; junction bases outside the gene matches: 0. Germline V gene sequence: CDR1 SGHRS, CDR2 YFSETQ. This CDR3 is CASSLTGDTEAFF. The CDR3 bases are TGCGCCAGCAGCTTGACAGGGGACACTGAAGCTTTCTTT.

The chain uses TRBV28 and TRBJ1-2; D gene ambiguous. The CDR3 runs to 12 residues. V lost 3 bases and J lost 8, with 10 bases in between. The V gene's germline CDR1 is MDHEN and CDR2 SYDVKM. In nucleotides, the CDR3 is TGTGCCAGCAGTTTTGTGGGGAAGGGCTACACCTTC. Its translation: CASSFVGKGYTF.

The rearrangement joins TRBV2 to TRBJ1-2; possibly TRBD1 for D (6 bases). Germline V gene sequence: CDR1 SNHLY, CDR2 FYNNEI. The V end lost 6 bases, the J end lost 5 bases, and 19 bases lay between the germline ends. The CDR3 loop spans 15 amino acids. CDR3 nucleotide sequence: TGTGCCAGCAGCCTACAGGGTACTGGGGTTTATGGCTACACCTTC. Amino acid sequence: CASSLQGTGVYGYTF.

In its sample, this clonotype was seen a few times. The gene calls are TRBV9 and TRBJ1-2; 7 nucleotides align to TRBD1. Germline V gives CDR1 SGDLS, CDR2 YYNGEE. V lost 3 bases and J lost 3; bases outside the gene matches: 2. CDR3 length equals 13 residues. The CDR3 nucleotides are TGTGCCAGCAGCGATACAGGGGACTATGGCTACACCTTC. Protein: CASSDTGDYGYTF.

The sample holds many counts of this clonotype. For the CDR3, the DNA is TGCAGCCAATGGGAGGTCACAGATACGCAGTATTTT. Translated, it gives CSQWEVTDTQYF. The chain carries TRBV20-1 and TRBJ2-3, with D possibly TRBD2 on 6 matching bases. The CDR3 loop spans 12 amino acids. CDR1 DFQATT and CDR2 SNEGSKA come from the germline V gene (reference sequence).

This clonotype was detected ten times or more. CDR3 DNA: TGTGCCAGCGACAGAGCGGAACTCAATCAGCCCCAGCATTTT. It encodes CASDRAELNQPQHF. This chain connects TRBV11-3 to TRBJ1-5, with D maybe TRBD1 (5 bases). Germline-derived CDR1 and CDR2 are SGHNT and YENEEA. The V gene lost 8 bases and the J gene lost 3 bases, with 14 bases spanning the gap. This CDR3 spans 14 amino acids.

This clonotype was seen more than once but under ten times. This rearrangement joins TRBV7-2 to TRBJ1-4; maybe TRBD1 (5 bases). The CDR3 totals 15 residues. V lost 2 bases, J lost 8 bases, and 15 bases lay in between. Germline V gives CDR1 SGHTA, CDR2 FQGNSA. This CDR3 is CASSLLTRVGEKLFF. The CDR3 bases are TGTGCCAGCAGCTTACTTACCAGGGTGGGCGAAAAACTGTTTTTT. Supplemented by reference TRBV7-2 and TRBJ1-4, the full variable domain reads GAGVSQSPSNKVTEKGKDVELRCDPISGHTALYWYRQSLGQGLEFLIYFQGNSAPDKSGLPSDRFSAERTGGSVSTLTIQRTQQEDSAVYLCASSLLTRVGEKLFFGSGTQLSVL.

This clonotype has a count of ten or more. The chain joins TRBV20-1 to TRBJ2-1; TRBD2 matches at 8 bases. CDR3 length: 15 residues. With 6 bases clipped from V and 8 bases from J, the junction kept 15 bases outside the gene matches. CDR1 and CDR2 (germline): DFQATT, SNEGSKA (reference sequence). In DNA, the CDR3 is TGCAGTGCCGACGGCGGGAGGCCTCGCCTTGATGAGCAGTTCTTC. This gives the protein CSADGGRPRLDEQFF.

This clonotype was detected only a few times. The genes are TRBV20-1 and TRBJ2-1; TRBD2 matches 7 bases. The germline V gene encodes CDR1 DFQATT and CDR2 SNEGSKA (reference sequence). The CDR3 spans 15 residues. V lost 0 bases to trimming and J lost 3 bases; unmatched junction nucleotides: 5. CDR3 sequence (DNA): TGCAGTGCTAGAGATCCGGGACTACGCTACAATGAGCAGTTCTTC. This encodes CSARDPGLRYNEQFF.

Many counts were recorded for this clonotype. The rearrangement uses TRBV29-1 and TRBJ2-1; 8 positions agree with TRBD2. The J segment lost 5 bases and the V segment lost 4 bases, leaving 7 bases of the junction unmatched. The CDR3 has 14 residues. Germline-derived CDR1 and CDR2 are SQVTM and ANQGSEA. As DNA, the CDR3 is TGCAGCGTTGTCGGTGGGCGGGGGGACAATGAGCAGTTCTTC. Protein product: CSVVGGRGDNEQFF.

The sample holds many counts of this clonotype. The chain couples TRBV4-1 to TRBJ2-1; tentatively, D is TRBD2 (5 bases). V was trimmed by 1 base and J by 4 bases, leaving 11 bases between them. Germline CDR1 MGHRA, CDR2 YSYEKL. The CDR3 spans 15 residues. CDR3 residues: CASSQGAGVYNEQFF. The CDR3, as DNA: TGCGCCAGCAGCCAAGGAGCCGGGGTGTACAATGAGCAGTTCTTC.

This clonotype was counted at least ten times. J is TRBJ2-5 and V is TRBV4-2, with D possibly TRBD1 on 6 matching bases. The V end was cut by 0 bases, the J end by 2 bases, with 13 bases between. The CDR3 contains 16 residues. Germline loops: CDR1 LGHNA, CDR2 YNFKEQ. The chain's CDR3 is CASSQELRGQQETQYF. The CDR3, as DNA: TGTGCCAGCAGCCAAGAGCTTCGAGGACAGCAAGAGACCCAGTACTTC.

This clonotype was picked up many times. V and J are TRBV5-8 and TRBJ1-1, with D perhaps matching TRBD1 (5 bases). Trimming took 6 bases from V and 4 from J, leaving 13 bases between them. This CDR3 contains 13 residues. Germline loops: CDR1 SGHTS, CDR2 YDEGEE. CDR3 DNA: TGTGCCAGCATCAGGACATCGGTCACTGAAGCTTTCTTT. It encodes CASIRTSVTEAFF. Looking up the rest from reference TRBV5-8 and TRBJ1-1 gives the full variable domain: EAGVTQSPTHLIKTRGQQATLRCSPISGHTSVYWYQQALGLGLQFLLWYDEGEERNRGNFPPRFSGRQFPNYSSELNVNALELEDSALYLCASIRTSVTEAFFGQGTRLTVV.

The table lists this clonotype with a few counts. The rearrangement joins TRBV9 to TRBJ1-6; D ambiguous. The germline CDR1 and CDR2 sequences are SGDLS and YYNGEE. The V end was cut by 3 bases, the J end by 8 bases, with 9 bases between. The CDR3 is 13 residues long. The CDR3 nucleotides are TGTGCCAGCAGCGGAGAGAGTGATTCACCCCTCCACTTT. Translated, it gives CASSGESDSPLHF.

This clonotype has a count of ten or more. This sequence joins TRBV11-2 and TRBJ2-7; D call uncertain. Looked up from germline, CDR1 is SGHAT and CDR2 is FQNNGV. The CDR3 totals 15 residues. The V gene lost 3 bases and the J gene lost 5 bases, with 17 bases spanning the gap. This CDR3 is CASSLDTGYYDEQYF. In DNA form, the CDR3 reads TGTGCCAGCAGCTTGGATACGGGCTATTACGACGAGCAGTACTTC.

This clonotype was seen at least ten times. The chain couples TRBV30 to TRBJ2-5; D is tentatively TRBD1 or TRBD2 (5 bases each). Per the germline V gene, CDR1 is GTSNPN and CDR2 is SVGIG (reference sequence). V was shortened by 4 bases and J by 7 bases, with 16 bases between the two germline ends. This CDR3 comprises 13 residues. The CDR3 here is CAWTLGTVGTQYF. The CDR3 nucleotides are TGTGCCTGGACCTTAGGGACGGTCGGGACCCAGTACTTC.

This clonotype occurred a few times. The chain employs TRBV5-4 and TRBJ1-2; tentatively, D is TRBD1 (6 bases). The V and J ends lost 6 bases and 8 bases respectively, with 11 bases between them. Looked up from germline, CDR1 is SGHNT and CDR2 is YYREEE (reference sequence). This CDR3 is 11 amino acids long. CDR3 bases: TGTGCCAGCAACGGGGGGCTGGGCTACACCTTC. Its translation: CASNGGLGYTF. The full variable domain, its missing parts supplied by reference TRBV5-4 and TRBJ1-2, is ETGVTQSPTHLIKTRGQQVTLRCSSQSGHNTVSWYQQALGQGPQFIFQYYREEENGRGNFPPRFSGLQFPNYSSELNVNALELDDSALYLCASNGGLGYTFGSGTRLTVV.